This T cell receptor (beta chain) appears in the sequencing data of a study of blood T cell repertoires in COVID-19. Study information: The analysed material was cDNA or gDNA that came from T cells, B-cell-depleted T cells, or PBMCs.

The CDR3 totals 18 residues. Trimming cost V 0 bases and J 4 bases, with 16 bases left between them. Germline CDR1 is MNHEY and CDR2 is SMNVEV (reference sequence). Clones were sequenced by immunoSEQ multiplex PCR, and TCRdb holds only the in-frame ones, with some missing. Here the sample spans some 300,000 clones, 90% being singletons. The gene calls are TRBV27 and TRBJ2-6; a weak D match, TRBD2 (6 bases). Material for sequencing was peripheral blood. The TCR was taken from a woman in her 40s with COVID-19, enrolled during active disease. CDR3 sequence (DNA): TGTGCCAGCAGTTTATCGGGGAAGCGGGCTAGCGGGGCCAACGTCCTGACTTTC. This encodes CASSLSGKRASGANVLTF.